This TCR beta chain was captured by sequencing in a study of T cells after yellow fever vaccination. Study-wide context: Fractions with few cells were prepared using SMART-Seq v4 Ultra Low Input.

5'RACE template switching generated TCR cDNA, adding a universal primer site and UMIs. In TCRdb, the 5' RACE reads were re-called with MiXCR into one record per CDR3 protein. Seen here are tens of thousands of distinct CDR3 sequences, nearly 4.5% observed once, and the top ten hold approximately 49%. This clonotype was picked up one time. Its target is unknown. Study-wide results and limits: Clones that expanded after primary vaccination mostly reappeared after the booster (less than 98% CD4, approximately 85% CD8).

This CDR3 spans 14 amino acids. Germline trimming cut 5 bases from V and 4 bases from J; bases unmatched to any gene: 6. The specimen was CD8+ T cells sorted from PBMCs, collected 5 days after the yellow fever booster vaccination. V is TRBV12-3 or TRBV12-4 and J is TRBJ1-1; 8 nucleotides agree with TRBD1. The sequence was collected from a man aged 25-40 years who received the YFV17D yellow fever vaccine. The CDR3 reads CASSLGQGGTEAFF. The CDR3 region has the DNA TGTGCCAGCAGTCTAGGACAGGGTGGCACTGAAGCTTTCTTT.